The sequence of this T cell receptor (beta chain) was determined in a study of graft-versus-host responses after intestinal transplantation. The repertoire was sequenced with immunoSEQ multiplex PCR; TCRdb's copy has only in-frame clones and lacks some. In the table there are about 97,000 clones, around 90% of which are singletons. Looked up from germline, CDR1 is SGDLS and CDR2 is YYNGEE. J lost 0 bases, V lost 3 bases, and 14 bases had no gene match. The CDR3 is 20 amino acids. The rearrangement links TRBV9 to TRBJ2-6, with TRBD2 matching over 8 bases. The source of this sequence is a human patient who received an intestinal transplant, so some T cells may come from the graft donor. Sequenced material: PBMCs, taken approximately 470 days after intestinal transplant. The CDR3 reads CASSERLARLSHSGANVLTF. The DNA of the CDR3 is TGTGCCAGCAGCGAGCGACTAGCGCGACTTTCCCACTCTGGGGCCAACGTCCTGACTTTC.